These 11 T cell receptor beta chains were sequenced from one sample in a study of T cell repertoires in ileal Crohn's disease. Some clones are missing from TCRdb's copy, which holds only in-frame ones; the method was immunoSEQ multiplex PCR. The table has 15,000 to 20,000 clones, about 66% seen once. Sequencing used ileal tissue. These receptors were obtained from an adult with Crohn's disease.

This chain connects TRBV5-6 to TRBJ2-7, with D tentatively TRBD2 (5 bases). CDR1 SGHDT and CDR2 YYEEEE come from the germline V gene. V was shortened by 2 bases and J by 0 bases, with 9 bases between the two germline ends. CDR3 length equals 14 residues. The CDR3 here is CASSFGGRSYEQYF. CDR3 bases: TGTGCCAGCAGCTTTGGCGGGCGCTCCTACGAGCAGTACTTC.

The V call is TRBV14, the J call TRBJ1-1; D is uncertain. This CDR3 has 16 residues. Trimming left V 1 base short and J 1 base short, with 13 bases between. Germline lookup yields CDR1 SGHDN and CDR2 FVKESK. CDR3 amino acids: CASSQAGGSRNTEAFF. CDR3 DNA: TGTGCCAGCAGCCAAGCTGGCGGTTCGAGGAACACTGAAGCTTTCTTT.

CDR3 coding DNA: TGCGCCAGCAGCTTTGGGGCCAACCACCAAGAGACCCAGTACTTC. This encodes CASSFGANHQETQYF. The chain is built from TRBV5-1 and TRBJ2-5; a possible D gene is TRBD1 (5 bases). V lost 2 bases, J lost 0 bases, and 11 bases lay in between. The CDR3 spans 15 residues. CDR1 is SGHRS, CDR2 YFSETQ, per germline.

This clone was seen only a few times. The V call is TRBV11-3, the J call TRBJ1-2; D gene unclear. CDR3 length: 15 amino acids. Germline lookup yields CDR1 SGHNT and CDR2 YENEEA. V was trimmed by 2 bases and J by 3 bases, leaving 13 bases between them. DNA for the CDR3: TGTGCCAGCAGCTTAAGAGGGCTGGTTGACTATGGCTACACCTTC. Amino acids: CASSLRGLVDYGYTF.

The chain employs TRBV5-1 and TRBJ2-3; D may be TRBD2 (7 bases). Trimming left V 0 bases short and J 5 bases short, with 13 bases between. The CDR3 consists of 15 residues. The germline gives CDR1 SGHRS, CDR2 YFSETQ. The CDR3 coding sequence is TGCGCCAGCAGCTTGGGCTGGAGGGGGGGAGATACGCAGTATTTT. It codes for CASSLGWRGGDTQYF.

This chain uses TRBV27 with TRBJ1-6, with 7 positions matching TRBD1. Germline CDR1 is MNHEY and CDR2 is SMNVEV (reference sequence). This CDR3 spans 15 amino acids. J was trimmed by 13 bases and V by 0 bases; bases with no gene match: 9. CDR3 amino acids: CASSLSRTGGSPLHF. CDR3 nucleotides: TGTGCCAGCAGTTTATCGCGGACAGGCGGTAGCCCCCTCCACTTT.

This chain links TRBV6-1 with TRBJ2-6; D might be TRBD1 (6 bases). V shed 5 bases and J shed 2 bases, with 10 bases lying between them. The length of the CDR3 is 15 residues. Germline V CDR1 and CDR2: MNHNS, SASEGT. CDR3 DNA sequence: TGTGCCAGCAGTCCGGACAGTGCTGGGGCCAACGTCCTGACTTTC. As protein: CASSPDSAGANVLTF.

There are a few counts of this clone. The CDR3 coding sequence is TGTGCCAGTGCGAGGGCGTCGGATCCCCAGCATTTT. It translates to CASARASDPQHF. V usage is TRBV19 and J usage is TRBJ1-5; D call uncertain. Trimming took off 8 bases at V and 10 bases at J, with 15 bases between the two ends. The germline gives CDR1 LNHDA, CDR2 SQIVND (reference sequence). This CDR3 spans 12 amino acids.

As DNA, the CDR3 is TGTGCCAGCAGGGGGGGGACAGGGACGCGAGGCTACACCTTC. This translates into CASRGGTGTRGYTF. V and J are TRBV2 and TRBJ1-2; 9 bases map to TRBD1. The CDR3 is 14 residues long. Germline V CDR1 and CDR2: SNHLY, FYNNEI. V shed 6 bases and J 8 bases; nucleotides not matched to a gene: 10. Full variable domain (rest looked up from reference TRBV2 and TRBJ1-2): EPEVTQTPSHQVTQMGQEVILRCVPISNHLYFYWYRQILGQKVEFLVSFYNNEISEKSEIFDDQFSVERPDGSNFTLKIRSTKLEDSAMYFCASRGGTGTRGYTFGSGTRLTVV.

The chain carries TRBV30 and TRBJ1-4, with 7 bases fitting TRBD1. V shed 4 bases and J 4 bases; nucleotides not matched to a gene: 9. Germline lookup yields CDR1 GTSNPN and CDR2 SVGIG (reference sequence). The CDR3 loop spans 15 amino acids. This CDR3 reads CAWTPLTGINEKLFF. As DNA, the CDR3 is TGTGCCTGGACCCCCCTGACAGGGATTAATGAAAAACTGTTTTTT.

The sample holds one count of this clone. V and J are TRBV6-1 and TRBJ2-7, with TRBD1 matching over 9 bases. J gave up 5 bases and V 6 bases, and 5 bases lay outside the gene matches. CDR3 length: 13 amino acids. Per the germline V gene, CDR1 is MNHNS and CDR2 is SASEGT. CDR3 region: CASRQGQGHEQYF. CDR3 DNA sequence: TGTGCCAGCAGACAAGGACAGGGGCACGAGCAGTACTTC.